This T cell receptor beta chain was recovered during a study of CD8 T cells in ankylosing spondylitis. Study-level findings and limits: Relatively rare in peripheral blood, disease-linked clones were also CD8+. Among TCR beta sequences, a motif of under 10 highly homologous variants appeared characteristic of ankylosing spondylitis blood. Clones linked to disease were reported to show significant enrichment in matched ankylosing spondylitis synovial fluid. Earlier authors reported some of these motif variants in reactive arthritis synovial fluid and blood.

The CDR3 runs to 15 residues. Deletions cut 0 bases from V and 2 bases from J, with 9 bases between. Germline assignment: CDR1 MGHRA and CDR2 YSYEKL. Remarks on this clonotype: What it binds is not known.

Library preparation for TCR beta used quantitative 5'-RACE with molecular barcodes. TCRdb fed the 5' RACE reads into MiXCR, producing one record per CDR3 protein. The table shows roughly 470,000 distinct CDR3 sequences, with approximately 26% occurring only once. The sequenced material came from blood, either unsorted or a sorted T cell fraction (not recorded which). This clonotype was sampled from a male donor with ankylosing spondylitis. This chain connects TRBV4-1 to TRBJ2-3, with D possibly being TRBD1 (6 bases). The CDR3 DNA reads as TGCGCCAGCAGCCAAGATCCAGGGGACACAGATACGCAGTATTTT. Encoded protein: CASSQDPGDTDTQYF.